The 9 T cell receptor beta chains below were found in one sample sequenced in a study of regulatory T cells in long-lasting Graves disease (dated by TCRdb to the early 2020s). Library method: multiplex PCR. Sequencing used an Illumina HiSeq 4000. To build TCR beta libraries, CDR3 regions were amplified by Arm-PCR using iRepertoire HTBI primers. In-frame beta chains were kept once TCRdb had trimmed the public reads at Q25 with fastp and called clones with MiXCR. Identical CDR3 proteins give one entry, which carries the most common genes and DNA. Here the sample has 700,000 or so distinct CDR3 sequences; around 30% occur a single time. About two fifths of the sample comes from the top ten. In light of the paper, this sample's time point label describes: persistent/refractory GD, antithyroid drugs over 5 years with positive TRAb. For both TCR sequencing and RNA sequencing, RNA was extracted from PBMCs using TRIzol.

Sequencing was performed on peripheral blood mononuclear cells (PBMCs), taken when the disease was refractory, from a patient treated with antithyroid drugs. All receptors come from a female donor with Graves disease.

This clonotype turned up a few times. The chain joins TRBV10-3 to TRBJ2-7; D is uncertain. The CDR3 sequence is 14 residues long. The germline CDR1 and CDR2 sequences are ENHRY and SYGVKD. V was pared by 1 base and J by 1 base, with 8 bases between. The CDR3 here is CAISEYGRSYEQYF. The CDR3, as DNA: TGTGCCATCAGTGAGTACGGCAGGTCCTACGAGCAGTACTTC.

The sample holds many counts of this clonotype. This sequence joins TRBV29-1 and TRBJ1-2; no clear D. Per the germline V gene, CDR1 is SQVTM and CDR2 is ANQGSEA. The CDR3 extends over 13 amino acids. V shed 4 bases and J shed 0 bases, with 9 bases lying between them. The CDR3 sequence is CSVVGGTNYGYTF. In DNA form, the CDR3 reads TGCAGCGTTGTTGGTGGGACTAACTATGGCTACACCTTC.

The chain combines TRBV5-1 with TRBJ1-5; maybe TRBD1 (5 bases). CDR1 and CDR2 from the germline V gene are SGHRS and YFSETQ. The CDR3 runs to 15 residues. Trimming removed 0 bases from V and 5 bases from J, with 12 bases in between. The CDR3 DNA follows: TGCGCCAGCAGCTTGGATGGGGCCAACCATCAGCCCCAGCATTTT. It codes for CASSLDGANHQPQHF.

The rearrangement joins TRBV11-2 to TRBJ2-6; D remains ambiguous. The CDR3 length is 18 residues. From germline, CDR1 is SGHAT and CDR2 FQNNGV. With 5 bases removed from V and 3 bases from J, the gap between germline ends came to 20 bases. CDR3: CASSPPPWANRGANVLTF. DNA for the CDR3: TGTGCCAGCAGCCCTCCCCCGTGGGCCAACCGTGGGGCCAACGTCCTGACTTTC.

The table lists this clonotype with a few counts. This chain joins TRBV6-1 and TRBJ1-1; possible D gene TRBD1, 5 bases. This CDR3 is 15 amino acids long. The ends were cut back, 3 bases at V and 0 bases at J, with 11 bases in the middle. The germline V gene encodes CDR1 MNHNS and CDR2 SASEGT. CDR3 DNA: TGTGCCAGCAGTGAGCCCCTGACAGTGAACACTGAAGCTTTCTTT. Translating it yields CASSEPLTVNTEAFF.

The gene calls are TRBV27 and TRBJ1-5; weak D call: TRBD1 (5 bases). This CDR3 spans 16 amino acids. The V gene lost 5 bases and the J gene lost 0 bases, with 14 bases spanning the gap. Germline V gene data show CDR1 as MNHEY and CDR2 as SMNVEV (reference sequence). The CDR3 region is CASSHSIGASNQPQHF. The CDR3 nucleotides read TGTGCCAGCAGTCATTCCATAGGGGCTAGCAATCAGCCCCAGCATTTT.

CDR3 bases: TGTGCCAGCACCCAACCAAACCCTTCACCCCTCCACTTT. It translates to CASTQPNPSPLHF. The chain links TRBV7-9 to TRBJ1-6; D is unresolved. The V gene's germline CDR1 is SEHNR and CDR2 FQNEAQ (reference sequence). The ends were cut back, 7 bases at V and 9 bases at J, with 13 bases in the middle. The CDR3 totals 13 residues.

The rearrangement links TRBV25-1 to TRBJ1-2; D gene uncertain. Trimming left V 1 base short and J 4 bases short, with 10 bases between. Per germline, CDR1 MGHDK and CDR2 SYGVNS. The CDR3 is 14 amino acids. The CDR3 coding sequence is TGTGCCAGCAGTGAATTAGAGGAGACCTATGGCTACACCTTC. Encoded protein: CASSELEETYGYTF.

This clonotype was picked up a small number of times. The chain uses TRBV5-7 and TRBJ2-2, with D possibly called TRBD1 or TRBD2 (5 bases each). TRBV5-7 is designated an ORF whose function remains uncertain. This CDR3 has 17 residues. Trimming removed 3 bases at V and 0 bases at J, with 15 bases between. CDR3 loop: CASSSSDGTSNTGELFF. CDR3 sequence (DNA): TGTGCCAGCAGCTCCAGCGACGGGACCTCGAACACCGGGGAGCTGTTTTTT.